This entry is about one T cell receptor beta chain. There is no known antigen for this receptor. Per-base qualities were not stored, and no clone one base away is much larger. At diagnosis, tumor, uninvolved tumor-adjacent lung and peripheral blood were collected and then preserved as a mix of FFPE and fresh-frozen material. For TCR repertoire profiling, the blood samples were analyzed as peripheral blood mononuclear cells. These data come from a study of T cells in localized non-small cell lung cancer (dated by TCRdb to 2018 to 2021). Background on the whole study: T cell repertoires of 200 to 250 early-stage NSCLC patients were analyzed, with tumors being compared against uninvolved tumor-adjacent lungs. NSCLC patients had a mean age of roughly 64 years, and 129 were male and over 85 female. The cohort consisted of roughly 240 treatment-naive NSCLC patients whose localized lung tumors had been resected.

Summary of the overall study and its limitations: A median of about 55 of the top 100 tumor clones were detected in paired uninvolved adjacent lung, and some 30 of these tumor clones were also found among the top 100 clones of the paired uninvolved adjacent lung. Uninvolved tumor-adjacent lung showed the highest T cell clonality, higher than tumor, which suggests more focused antigenic responses in the adjacent lung. Longer overall survival was associated with higher T cell density in blood, whereas shorter survival was associated with higher clonality in adjacent lung. Because the study design was exploratory, TCR variables were selected using unadjusted p-values without false-discovery rate correction. Because multi-region tumor sequencing was not done, intratumor heterogeneity could not be ruled out.

The immunoSEQ Assay was used to sequence TCR beta CDR3 regions from DNA. In the original analysis: T cell density was computed as TCR beta template counts normalized to usable DNA estimated by amplifying housekeeping genes. Richness was estimated using the preseqR package, with extrapolation to 400,000 templates for PBMC samples and to 120,000 templates for tissue samples. Clonality was defined by subtracting Pielou's evenness from one. Tissue-enriched TCRs were identified by differential abundance testing using productive amino-acid clonotypes, minimum total count 5 and alpha 0.1. The Jaccard Index and the Morisita Overlap Index were used to measure repertoire overlap between compartments. GLIPH clustered TCR beta CDR3s with public tetramer-defined viral CDR3s; viral motifs required at least three viral sequences plus V-gene enrichment. The source is immuneACCESS, and TCRdb retained only in-frame sequences with V and J called. Part of the clones is not carried over; for the studies checked, unresolved V genes explain less than half of this, and the remainder is unexplained. V and J calls and clone size follow that table, whereas D and trimming were derived from the DNA. This sample has about 37,000 clones in its table, and less than 95% of those were observed once. Together, the top ten hold approximately 12% of the sample.

This specimen consisted of peripheral blood mononuclear cells, obtained before any cancer treatment. The sequence was collected from a female donor of 60 years or more with stage II lung adenocarcinoma.

CDR3 protein: CASSQEGHKNYGYTF. The nucleotide sequence reads as follows: TGTGCCAGCAGCCAAGAGGGACACAAAAACTATGGCTACACCTTC. The chain is encoded by TRBV4-2 joined to TRBJ1-2; the D gene is perhaps TRBD1, from 6 matching bases. In the germline V gene, CDR1 corresponds to LGHNA and CDR2 to YNFKEQ. From its cysteine to its phenylalanine, the CDR3 spans 15 amino acids. The kept DNA is CDR3 alone, 45 bases in frame from the first base. V is cut by 0 bases and J by 2 bases, and the space between the germline ends is 10 bases.